This T cell receptor (beta chain) was obtained from a study of blood T cell repertoires in COVID-19. Looking at the study overall: Acute-phase and convalescent COVID-19 samples originated in the United States, Italy and Spain.

Some clones are missing from TCRdb's copy, which holds only in-frame ones; the method was immunoSEQ multiplex PCR. The table lists fewer than 300,000 clones, roughly 85% of them singletons. V lost 4 bases and J lost 0, with 10 bases in between. The CDR3 contains 15 residues. Per the germline V gene, CDR1 is WSHSY and CDR2 is SAAADI. The chain recombines TRBV10-2 with TRBJ2-1; no clear D. Specimen: peripheral blood. This clonotype was sampled from a human donor in a cohort sampled during active COVID-19. The CDR3 nucleotides are TGCGCCAGCAGTGCCTATAGCAGCTCCTACAATGAGCAGTTCTTC. This sequence encodes CASSAYSSSYNEQFF.